This passage covers 25 T cell receptor beta chains from one sample sequenced in a study of blood T cell repertoires in COVID-19. Clones were read by immunoSEQ multiplex PCR, and TCRdb kept only the in-frame ones, dropping some. This table holds 200,000 to 250,000 clones, 82% found once. Sequenced sample: PBMCs or T cells enriched from blood (not recorded which). The source is a woman aged 55 to 70 who had recovered from COVID-19.

This rearrangement joins TRBV9 to TRBJ2-7; 7 positions agree with TRBD1. Germline V gene data show CDR1 as SGDLS and CDR2 as YYNGEE. Trimming took 4 bases from V and 4 from J; bases not matched to a gene: 11. This CDR3 is built from 15 residues. The DNA for the CDR3 is TGTGCCAGCAGCTTTGCGACAGGGTCCCTTTACGAGCAGTACTTC. This gives the protein CASSFATGSLYEQYF.

This chain connects TRBV7-6 to TRBJ2-7; TRBD1 matches 9 bases. The germline V gene encodes CDR1 SGHVS and CDR2 FNYEAQ. The CDR3 contains 14 residues. Trimming at V came to 5 bases and at J to 2 bases, leaving 4 bases not matched to a gene. This CDR3 is CASSLRTGAYEQYF. CDR3 nucleotide sequence: TGTGCCAGCAGCCTCAGGACAGGGGCCTACGAGCAGTACTTC.

The chain is built from TRBV6-2 or TRBV6-3 and TRBJ2-1, with TRBD1 matching 8 bases. Trimming took 6 bases from V and 5 from J; bases not matched to a gene: 9. This CDR3 is 15 amino acids long. Germline V lookup: CDR1 MNHEY, CDR2 SVGEGT. The CDR3: CASSPGTGRHNEQFF. In DNA, the CDR3 is TGTGCCAGCAGCCCCGGGACAGGAAGACACAATGAGCAGTTCTTC.

In nucleotides, the CDR3 is TGTGCCAGTAGTGCAATACTAGCGGGAGAAGGAGATGAGCAGTTCTTC. Protein sequence: CASSAILAGEGDEQFF. The chain employs TRBV19 and TRBJ2-1, with 11 bases identical to TRBD2. The CDR3 covers 16 residues. V shed 5 bases, J shed 8 bases, and the junction held 11 bases outside the gene matches. Germline V CDR1 and CDR2: LNHDA, SQIVND (reference sequence).

The V and J genes are TRBV19 and TRBJ1-5; weak D call: TRBD1 (5 bases). The CDR3 consists of 15 residues. Trimming shortened V by 2 bases and J by 5 bases, and 13 bases separated the two germline ends. The germline V gene has CDR1 LNHDA and CDR2 SQIVND (reference sequence). The CDR3, as DNA: TGTGCCAGTAGTATACAGGAGGGGACGTATCAGCCCCAGCATTTT. Translating gives CASSIQEGTYQPQHF. Based on the CDR3 plus reference TRBV19 and TRBJ1-5, the full variable domain is DGGITQSPKYLFRKEGQNVTLSCEQNLNHDAMYWYRQDPGQGLRLIYYSQIVNDFQKGDIAEGYSVSREKKESFPLTVTSAQKNPTAFYLCASSIQEGTYQPQHFGDGTRLSIL.

The gene calls are TRBV18 and TRBJ1-4; 9 bases fit TRBD1. Losses at the gene ends were 3 bases for V and 7 bases for J; bases not matched to a gene: 9. CDR3 length: 16 amino acids. Germline CDR1 and CDR2: KGHSH and LQKENI. CDR3 region: CASSPRDRDVSEKLFF. CDR3 bases: TGTGCCAGCTCACCTCGGGACAGGGACGTTTCTGAAAAACTGTTTTTT.

This clone was picked up a small number of times. The chain employs TRBV3-1 (or the pseudogene TRBV3-2) and TRBJ1-5, with 9 bases matching TRBD1. Germline lookup yields CDR1 LGHDT and CDR2 YNNKEL (reference sequence). The CDR3 runs to 14 residues. Trimming at V came to 4 bases and at J to 5 bases, leaving 3 bases not matched to a gene. CDR3 coding DNA: TGTGCCAGCAGCCTCAGACAGGGGGATCAGCCCCAGCATTTT. Translating gives CASSLRQGDQPQHF.

The chain links TRBV5-6 to TRBJ1-5, with a tentative D call TRBD1 (6 bases). The V end was cut by 3 bases, the J end by 3 bases, with 10 bases between. Germline-derived CDR1 and CDR2 are SGHDT and YYEEEE. CDR3 length: 14 residues. CDR3 in DNA: TGTGCCAGCAGCTATGGGACAATCAATCAGCCCCAGCATTTT. Protein sequence: CASSYGTINQPQHF.

This chain links TRBV9 with TRBJ2-5, with 8 bases fitting TRBD1. The CDR3 spans 14 residues. Per germline, CDR1 SGDLS and CDR2 YYNGEE. The J segment lost 4 bases and the V segment lost 2 bases, leaving 4 bases of the junction unmatched. The CDR3 spells CASSVGDRPETQYF. The DNA for the CDR3 is TGTGCCAGCAGCGTCGGGGACAGGCCAGAGACCCAGTACTTC.

This chain joins TRBV6-5 and TRBJ1-2; D remains unclear. This CDR3 contains 13 residues. V was shortened by 2 bases and J by 3 bases, with 7 bases between the two germline ends. The V gene's germline CDR1 is MNHEY and CDR2 SVGAGI. The CDR3 sequence: CASSYTGDYGYTF. CDR3 in DNA: TGTGCCAGCAGTTACACGGGAGACTATGGCTACACCTTC.

The V gene is TRBV7-9, the J gene TRBJ2-7; weak D call: TRBD2 (6 bases). The CDR3 length is 14 residues. Germline V gene data show CDR1 as SEHNR and CDR2 as FQNEAQ (reference sequence). V was pared by 3 bases and J by 6 bases, with 15 bases between. The DNA of the CDR3 is TGTGCCAGCAGCTTTGGGCTAGCGATCTCCGAGCAGTACTTC. Translated, it gives CASSFGLAISEQYF.

The chain couples TRBV6-1 to TRBJ2-7; 10 bases agree with TRBD2. The CDR3 consists of 16 residues. Germline V gives CDR1 MNHNS, CDR2 SASEGT. V trimming: 4 bases; J trimming: 0 bases; junction bases outside the gene matches: 6. The CDR3 is CASSGPGLAASYEQYF. DNA of the CDR3: TGTGCCAGCAGTGGGCCCGGACTAGCGGCCTCCTACGAGCAGTACTTC.

The V and J genes are TRBV3-1 (or the pseudogene TRBV3-2) and TRBJ2-5; maybe TRBD2 (7 bases). Germline CDR1 reads LGHDT; CDR2 reads YNNKEL (reference sequence). There are 16 residues in the CDR3. V lost 3 bases and J 3 bases, leaving 17 bases between the germline ends. CDR3 in DNA: TGTGCCAGCAGCCACCAACGGGGGGCTGTGAAAGAGACCCAGTACTTC. Its translation: CASSHQRGAVKETQYF.

This clone appeared a single time. V usage is TRBV28 and J usage is TRBJ2-3, with 10 bases fitting TRBD2. This CDR3 comprises 14 residues. The V gene end was trimmed by 10 bases and the J gene end by 1 base; junction bases not matched to a gene: 5. CDR1 MDHEN and CDR2 SYDVKM come from the germline V gene. CDR3 loop: CATGTSEGTDTQYF. Here the CDR3 DNA reads TGTGCCACCGGGACTAGCGAGGGCACAGATACGCAGTATTTT.

The rearrangement links TRBV21-1 to TRBJ2-5; TRBD1, as called in the table, went unchecked against the DNA. TRBV21-1 corresponds to a pseudogene. The CDR3 has 14 amino acids. Here the CDR3 DNA reads TGTGCCAGCAGCAAACGGGACAGGCAAGAGACCCAGTACTTC. Translation: CASSKRDRQETQYF.

This chain links TRBV9 with TRBJ2-3; maybe TRBD1 (5 bases). V was shortened by 4 bases and J by 4 bases, with 16 bases between the two germline ends. This CDR3 comprises 15 residues. CDR1 and CDR2 (germline): SGDLS, YYNGEE. The CDR3: CASSRRVLVSDTQYF. As DNA, the CDR3 is TGTGCCAGCAGCCGCAGGGTTTTGGTCTCAGATACGCAGTATTTT.

The chain carries TRBV7-3 and TRBJ2-1, with D possibly matching TRBD1 (5 bases). The CDR3 totals 15 residues. V lost 5 bases to trimming and J lost 6 bases, with 17 bases between them. CDR1 is SGHTA and CDR2 is FQGTGA in the germline V gene. The CDR3 loop is CASSPDVARGNEQFF. CDR3 nucleotides: TGTGCCAGCAGCCCGGACGTAGCTAGGGGCAATGAGCAGTTCTTC. The entire variable domain, with the rest obtained from reference TRBV7-3 and TRBJ2-1, is as follows: GAGVSQTPSNKVTEKGKYVELRCDPISGHTALYWYRQSLGQGPEFLIYFQGTGAADDSGLPNDRFFAVRPEGSVSTLKIQRTERGDSAVYLCASSPDVARGNEQFFGPGTRLTVL.

The CDR3 loop is CASSLELAGSETQYF. The CDR3 region has the DNA TGTGCCAGCAGCTTAGAACTAGCGGGCTCTGAGACCCAGTACTTC. The rearrangement links TRBV11-2 to TRBJ2-5; 9 positions agree with TRBD2. The trim removed 0 bases at V and 5 bases at J, leaving 4 bases unmatched. CDR1 SGHAT and CDR2 FQNNGV come from the germline V gene. The CDR3 is 15 residues long. The full variable domain, its missing parts supplied by reference TRBV11-2 and TRBJ2-5, is EAGVAQSPRYKIIEKRQSVAFWCNPISGHATLYWYQQILGQGPKLLIQFQNNGVVDDSQLPKDRFSAERLKGVDSTLKIQPAKLEDSAVYLCASSLELAGSETQYFGPGTRLLVL.

The chain couples TRBV5-1 to TRBJ1-6, with TRBD1 identical over 12 bases. The CDR3 runs to 15 residues. V trimming: 4 bases; J trimming: 10 bases; junction bases outside the gene matches: 6. Germline lookup yields CDR1 SGHRS and CDR2 YFSETQ. Here the CDR3 DNA reads TGCGCCAGCAGCACCGGGACAGGGGGCGGGTCACCCCTCCACTTT. The encoded protein is CASSTGTGGGSPLHF. The variable domain in full, completed from reference TRBV5-1 and TRBJ1-6, reads KAGVTQTPRYLIKTRGQQVTLSCSPISGHRSVSWYQQTPGQGLQFLFEYFSETQRNKGNFPGRFSGRQFSNSRSEMNVSTLELGDSALYLCASSTGTGGGSPLHFGNGTRLTVT.

The chain is built from TRBV6-5 and TRBJ1-1, with a possible D match to TRBD1 (5 bases). The CDR3 sequence is 15 residues long. In germline, CDR1 is MNHEY, CDR2 SVGAGI. The V gene lost 2 bases and the J gene lost 1 base, with 11 bases spanning the gap. The CDR3 sequence: CASSYGGERNTEAFF. In DNA form, the CDR3 reads TGTGCCAGCAGTTACGGGGGGGAAAGGAACACTGAAGCTTTCTTT.

This chain joins TRBV2 and TRBJ2-1, with 7 bases identical to TRBD1. The trim removed 8 bases at V and 4 bases at J, leaving 8 bases unmatched. CDR3 length: 14 amino acids. The germline V gene encodes CDR1 SNHLY and CDR2 FYNNEI. The CDR3 DNA is TGTGCCAGCGTGGGACAGAATAGTTACAATGAGCAGTTCTTC. Its protein is CASVGQNSYNEQFF.

This clone has more than one count but fewer than ten. J is TRBJ2-1 and V is TRBV7-2; 14 nucleotides match TRBD2. The junction had 5 bases not matched to a gene; V was cut back by 1 base and J by 9 bases. The germline gives CDR1 SGHTA, CDR2 FQGNSA. The CDR3 has 16 residues. CDR3 sequence (DNA): TGTGCCAGCAGCTTAGAAGGGGGACTAGCGGGAGTTGAGCAGTTCTTC. Its protein is CASSLEGGLAGVEQFF.

The chain carries TRBV24-1 and TRBJ2-1; 14 bases are shared with TRBD2. Germline CDR1 KGHDR, CDR2 SFDVKD. The CDR3 loop spans 16 amino acids. J lost 6 bases, V lost 3 bases, and 3 bases had no gene match. In nucleotides, the CDR3 is TGTGCCACCAGTGATCCGACTAGCGGGAGGGCCAATGAGCAGTTCTTC. Translation: CATSDPTSGRANEQFF.

The V call is TRBV5-5, the J call TRBJ1-5; 7 bases are shared with TRBD1. There are 17 residues in the CDR3. Germline V gene sequence: CDR1 SGHKS, CDR2 YYEKEE (reference sequence). Trimming at V came to 0 bases and at J to 2 bases, leaving 8 bases not matched to a gene. The DNA for the CDR3 is TGTGCCAGCAGCTTGGGGCAGGGGGGTTTGGGCAATCAGCCCCAGCATTTT. Amino acid sequence: CASSLGQGGLGNQPQHF.

The chain employs TRBV3-1 (or the pseudogene TRBV3-2) and TRBJ1-4; the match to TRBD1 covers 7 bases. Trimming took 8 bases from V and 4 from J; bases not matched to a gene: 4. Germline CDR1 and CDR2: LGHDT and YNNKEL (reference sequence). The CDR3 runs 13 residues. CDR3 nucleotide sequence: TGTGCCAGCCGGGACAGTCTTAATGAAAAACTGTTTTTT. The encoded protein is CASRDSLNEKLFF.